This T cell receptor beta chain was captured by sequencing in a study of PD-1 blockade in classical Hodgkin lymphoma (dated by TCRdb to about 2020). Regarding the study in general: Nivolumab dosing was 3 mg/kg intravenously every 2 weeks, continuing until either disease progression or unacceptable toxicity. To define a peripheral blood immune signature of response to PD-1 blockade in classical Hodgkin lymphoma, the study combined TCR beta sequencing with CyTOF. General study outcomes and caveats: Baseline diversity similar to that of newly diagnosed patients was observed in trial patients achieving complete response, whereas significantly lower diversity was observed in partial responders and progressors. Newly diagnosed patients were reported to have lower baseline TCR diversity than healthy donors, and relapsed/refractory patients were reported to have lower baseline TCR diversity still. Lower diversity was seen in patients whose nivolumab began less than 1 year after ASCT, and these patients were left out of later analyses so that immune reconstitution would not confound the results. Only a single clinical trial cohort was studied, and what caused the repertoire differences, possibly disease activity or prior therapy, remained undefined. By C4D1, a significant rise was seen in CD4+ TCR diversity but not in CD8+ TCR diversity (p=0.0027 vs p=0.16), and the rise was most apparent among complete responders (p=0.02).

Via the germline V gene, CDR1 is MDHEN and CDR2 SYDVKM. V is cut by 5 bases and J by 6 bases, and the space between the germline ends is 14 bases. The CDR3, from cysteine to phenylalanine, totals 13 residues. Left in the record is the CDR3 DNA by itself, 39 bases read in frame from the first base. Genomic DNA was extracted with the Qiagen DNeasy kit from unsorted PBMCs and from negatively selected CD4+ and CD8+ fractions. Amplification of TCR beta CDR3 regions was done by immunoSEQ multiplex PCR with primers that anneal to V and J segments. A synthetic immune receptor repertoire was used to minimize amplification bias, and any residual bias was removed computationally once sequencing was done. For the original study's pipeline: Repertoire diversity was quantified as the Shannon entropy index using custom Python scripts. Unsorted, CD4+ and CD8+ repertoires were analyzed separately, except in combined analyses where CD4+ and CD8+ sequences were merged in silico. Clonal expansion was defined as at least a 2-fold frequency increase after treatment relative to C1D1, with a pseudocount of 0.5 for undetected baseline clones. Singleton clones were defined as clones with 0 or 1 copy at C1D1, and non-singleton clones were defined as clones with 2 or more copies. By matching protein sequences in sorted samples from the same patient, clones expanded in unsorted samples were annotated as CD4+, CD8+ or unknown. Wilcoxon tests on paired samples were used to test changes in diversity from C1D1 to C4D1. TCRdb retrieved this table from immuneACCESS and kept in-frame rearrangements only. Not all clones are present; in checked studies, unresolved V genes account for under half, and no reason is known for the remainder. V and J calls and clone size are as listed in that table; D and trimming were resolved from the DNA. The sample table lists 7,000 to 7,500 clones, approximately 77% of them with a count of one. Of the sample, roughly 35% falls within the top ten clones.

This clone was counted a few times. Its recognized antigen is unknown. Base qualities are not at hand, and no much larger clone is one base apart. Taken with the paper, the label for time point translates to: cycle 2 day 1 (C2D1) of nivolumab. All trial patients had relapsed after autologous stem cell transplantation, with cohorts A, B and C differing in prior brentuximab vedotin exposure. A total of approximately 51 patients with relapsed/refractory classical Hodgkin lymphoma made up the trial cohort, and each patient's best overall response was complete response, partial response or progressive disease. In the multi-cohort phase II CheckMate 205 trial, trial patients received single-agent nivolumab. Best overall response was determined by an independent review committee according to the 2007 International Working Group response criteria. Trial PBMCs were obtained immediately prior to nivolumab initiation (C1D1) and on therapy at cycle 2 day 1 and cycle 4 day 1. Peripheral blood was collected in 8 mL Vacutainer Cell Preparation Tubes, from which PBMCs were isolated by centrifugation and then cryopreserved.

This chain joins TRBV28 to TRBJ2-7; there is no confident call for the D gene. This sequence originates from a human donor with classical Hodgkin lymphoma. The sequencing used peripheral blood mononuclear cells (PBMCs), collected before the second cycle of nivolumab. The bases are TGTGCCAGCAGTCCTTCGGGCAGACGCGAGCAGTACTTC. This yields the protein CASSPSGRREQYF.